The 11 T cell receptor beta chains listed next were all sequenced from one sample in a study of blood T cell repertoires in COVID-19 (dated by TCRdb to 2019 to 2021). Library prep was done by the immunoSEQ multiplex PCR assay. The table was pulled from immuneACCESS by TCRdb, which kept in-frame rearrangements only. Such tables lose some clones; where checked, under half of the loss comes from unresolved V genes, and the rest has no known cause. The sample table lists a few hundred thousand clones, roughly 85% of them with a count of one. The top ten constitute 1.5% to 2% of the sample. The specimen was PBMCs or T cells enriched from blood (not recorded which). All receptors come from a woman aged 50 to 60 who had recovered from COVID-19.

The chain recombines TRBV19 with TRBJ2-1; a weak D match, TRBD2 (7 bases). Germline assignment: CDR1 LNHDA and CDR2 SQIVND (reference sequence). This CDR3 is built from 14 residues. Trimming took 4 bases from V and 9 from J, leaving 16 bases between them. The CDR3 region is CASSTAGGLSEQFF. The DNA for the CDR3 is TGTGCCAGTAGTACGGCCGGGGGGCTGAGTGAGCAGTTCTTC. Supplemented by reference TRBV19 and TRBJ2-1, the full variable domain reads DGGITQSPKYLFRKEGQNVTLSCEQNLNHDAMYWYRQDPGQGLRLIYYSQIVNDFQKGDIAEGYSVSREKKESFPLTVTSAQKNPTAFYLCASSTAGGLSEQFFGPGTRLTVL.

This chain links TRBV3-1 (or the pseudogene TRBV3-2) with TRBJ2-1; D perhaps matches TRBD2 (5 bases). The CDR3 consists of 15 residues. The V gene lost 0 bases and the J gene lost 3 bases, with 9 bases spanning the gap. Germline loops: CDR1 LGHDT, CDR2 YNNKEL (reference sequence). CDR3 sequence: CASSQDWTDYNEQFF. The CDR3 bases are TGTGCCAGCAGCCAAGATTGGACTGACTACAATGAGCAGTTCTTC.

The CDR3 coding sequence is TGTGCCAGCAGCCGGGGTTCGCGGGCTGGAAACACCATATATTTT. Translated, it gives CASSRGSRAGNTIYF. This rearrangement joins TRBV3-1 (or the pseudogene TRBV3-2) to TRBJ1-3; D is unresolved. V shed 4 bases and J shed 2 bases, with 12 bases lying between them. The CDR3 has 15 residues. Germline-derived CDR1 and CDR2 are LGHDT and YNNKEL (reference sequence).

The rearrangement uses TRBV28 and TRBJ1-2; a weak D match, TRBD1 (5 bases). The CDR3 contains 12 residues. V lost 5 bases to trimming and J lost 8 bases, with 12 bases between them. Per germline, CDR1 MDHEN and CDR2 SYDVKM. Here the CDR3 DNA reads TGTGCCAGCAGTCAACAGGATTCCGGCTACACCTTC. This gives the protein CASSQQDSGYTF.

The V and J genes are TRBV7-8 and TRBJ1-5, with unresolved D. CDR3 length: 15 residues. The germline V and J ends were trimmed by 3 bases and 0 bases, with 9 bases remaining between them. Germline V gene lookup returns CDR1 SGHVS and CDR2 FQNEAQ. This CDR3 is CASSFRFVSNQPQHF. The CDR3 coding sequence is TGTGCCAGCAGCTTCAGGTTCGTTAGCAATCAGCCCCAGCATTTT.

The chain couples TRBV5-1 to TRBJ1-1; 9 bases agree with TRBD1. Germline CDR1 reads SGHRS; CDR2 reads YFSETQ. V was clipped by 1 base and J by 2 bases; unmatched bases: 6. There are 16 residues in the CDR3. The CDR3 is CASSLLQGAGNTEAFF. As DNA, the CDR3 is TGCGCCAGCAGCTTGCTACAGGGGGCGGGAAACACTGAAGCTTTCTTT.

The chain couples TRBV24-1 to TRBJ2-3; TRBD1 might be the D (5 bases). Germline CDR1 KGHDR, CDR2 SFDVKD. V shed 5 bases and J shed 3 bases, with 8 bases lying between them. The CDR3 length is 13 residues. The CDR3 reads CATSARATDTQYF. The DNA for the CDR3 is TGTGCCACCAGTGCCAGGGCGACAGATACGCAGTATTTT.

For this clone: Distinct nucleotide sequences in the sample also encode this CDR3. The chain recombines TRBV28 with TRBJ1-4; 7 bases agree with TRBD1. V was pared by 5 bases and J by 3 bases, with 6 bases of the junction left unmatched. The CDR3 sequence is 15 residues long. Looked up from germline, CDR1 is MDHEN and CDR2 is SYDVKM. Written as DNA, the CDR3 is TGTGCCAGCAGTAGCAGACAGGGAGCTAATGAAAAACTGTTTTTT. It is translated as CASSSRQGANEKLFF.

This sequence joins TRBV28 and TRBJ1-2; 8 nucleotides align to TRBD1. The J segment lost 4 bases and the V segment lost 6 bases, leaving 7 bases of the junction unmatched. Germline lookup yields CDR1 MDHEN and CDR2 SYDVKM. The CDR3 has 14 amino acids. The CDR3 bases are TGTGCCAGCAGCTCCGGACAGGGAATCTATGGCTACACCTTC. Translating it yields CASSSGQGIYGYTF.

The chain carries TRBV28 and TRBJ2-7, with D perhaps matching TRBD1 (5 bases). The CDR3 sequence is 13 residues long. Deletions cut 8 bases from V and 6 bases from J, with 17 bases between. CDR1 and CDR2 (germline): MDHEN, SYDVKM. CDR3 in DNA: TGTGCCAGCCGTCAGGGCAGCTACGCCGAGCAGTACTTC. This gives the protein CASRQGSYAEQYF.

The rearrangement uses TRBV5-1 and TRBJ2-2; TRBD2 matches at 9 bases. After removal of 2 bases from V and 0 bases from J, the junction contained 2 bases not matched to a gene. Germline CDR1 SGHRS, CDR2 YFSETQ. This CDR3 comprises 16 residues. The DNA for the CDR3 is TGCGCCAGCAGCTTCCTAGCGGGGACGAACACCGGGGAGCTGTTTTTT. Amino acid sequence: CASSFLAGTNTGELFF.